The next 32 T cell receptor beta chains were all read from a single sample in a study of cytomegalovirus exposure and HLA in healthy donors. The PCR ran on 60 Vbeta and 13 Jbeta primers. The protocol was immunoSEQ multiplex PCR, while the TCRdb copy is restricted to in-frame clones and leaves out a portion. Of roughly 200,000 clones in the sample, approximately 86% were seen once. The material sequenced was PBMCs. These receptor sequences come from a boy aged 2-9 years in good health and CMV-seronegative.

The DNA for the CDR3 is TGTGCCAGCAGCTTAAATGACAGCCCAGGAGGCACAGATACGCAGTATTTT. The encoded protein is CASSLNDSPGGTDTQYF. This chain joins TRBV7-3 and TRBJ2-3; D might be TRBD1 (5 bases). Germline V gene sequence: CDR1 SGHTA, CDR2 FQGTGA. Trimming left V 1 base short and J 1 base short, with 15 bases between. This CDR3 has 17 amino acids.

This clone was detected only once. A read error may produce the germline difference seen at one junction end. The rearrangement joins TRBV7-9 to TRBJ2-6; D might be TRBD1 (5 bases). Per germline, CDR1 SEHNR and CDR2 FQNEAQ (reference sequence). The length of the CDR3 is 14 residues. CDR3 nucleotides: TGTTCCAGCAGCGCGGACAATGGGGCCAACGTCCTGACTTTC. It encodes CSSSADNGANVLTF.

The rearrangement joins TRBV7-9 to TRBJ1-1, with D unresolved. V lost 4 bases, J lost 1 base, and 10 bases lay in between. The CDR3 is 14 amino acids. Germline V gene data show CDR1 as SEHNR and CDR2 as FQNEAQ (reference sequence). CDR3 region: CASSYGGSNTEAFF. Here the CDR3 DNA reads TGTGCCAGCAGCTACGGCGGATCGAACACTGAAGCTTTCTTT.

This clone has only a few counts. This chain links TRBV27 with TRBJ1-3, with D uncertain. V was shortened by 1 base and J by 4 bases, with 14 bases between the two germline ends. The CDR3 sequence is 16 residues long. The V gene's germline CDR1 is MNHEY and CDR2 SMNVEV (reference sequence). The CDR3 protein is CASSLLGGTSGNTIYF. In DNA, the CDR3 is TGTGCCAGCAGTTTATTAGGCGGCACTTCAGGAAACACCATATATTTT.

The V and J genes are TRBV29-1 and TRBJ2-5, with 7 bases lining up with TRBD2. This CDR3 is built from 12 residues. The germline gives CDR1 SQVTM, CDR2 ANQGSEA. V was clipped by 7 bases and J by 2 bases; unmatched bases: 4. The CDR3 is CSASGKQETQYF. CDR3 bases: TGCAGCGCTAGCGGCAAGCAAGAGACCCAGTACTTC.

This chain links TRBV29-1 with TRBJ2-5, with 7 positions matching TRBD2. The CDR3 is 12 residues long. Trimming at V came to 7 bases and at J to 5 bases, leaving 7 bases not matched to a gene. Germline assignment: CDR1 SQVTM and CDR2 ANQGSEA. In DNA, the CDR3 is TGCAGCGCCCGGACTAGTTTGGAGACCCAGTACTTC. Protein sequence: CSARTSLETQYF.

The chain recombines TRBV11-3 with TRBJ1-1; D is perhaps TRBD1 (5 bases). V shed 0 bases and J shed 4 bases, with 15 bases lying between them. The CDR3 loop spans 16 amino acids. The germline CDR1 and CDR2 sequences are SGHNT and YENEEA. The CDR3 sequence: CASSLDPRGWVTEAFF. For the CDR3, the DNA is TGTGCCAGCAGCTTAGATCCCCGGGGGTGGGTCACTGAAGCTTTCTTT.

This sequence joins TRBV5-5 and TRBJ1-2; no clear D gene. This CDR3 has 14 residues. CDR1 is SGHKS and CDR2 is YYEKEE in the germline V gene (reference sequence). The ends were cut back, 0 bases at V and 4 bases at J, with 10 bases in the middle. The CDR3, as DNA: TGTGCCAGCAGCTTGGCCGGGGAGGGCTATGGCTACACCTTC. The encoded protein is CASSLAGEGYGYTF.

The V and J genes are TRBV15 and TRBJ2-2, with TRBD2 matching over 8 bases. J lost 3 bases, V lost 3 bases, and 6 bases had no gene match. The CDR3 is 16 amino acids. Germline CDR1 is LNHNV and CDR2 is YYDKDF (reference sequence). CDR3 amino acids: CATSRGLEGHTGELFF. Here the CDR3 DNA reads TGTGCCACCAGCAGGGGACTAGAGGGGCACACCGGGGAGCTGTTTTTT.

The genes are TRBV28 and TRBJ1-6; a possible D gene is TRBD1 (6 bases). Germline lookup yields CDR1 MDHEN and CDR2 SYDVKM. The CDR3 extends over 16 amino acids. V was pared by 2 bases and J by 7 bases, with 15 bases between. CDR3 coding DNA: TGTGCCAGCAGTTTAATCGCAGGGGTAGGAAATTCACCCCTCCACTTT. Its protein is CASSLIAGVGNSPLHF.

The chain recombines TRBV5-3 with TRBJ2-5, with 8 bases aligning to TRBD2. TRBV5-3 is an ORF, and what it does is uncertain. V was pared by 0 bases and J by 3 bases, with 7 bases of the junction left unmatched. The CDR3 consists of 16 residues. CDR3 region: CARSLASGGSKETQYF. For the CDR3, the DNA is TGTGCCAGAAGCTTGGCCAGCGGGGGTTCAAAAGAGACCCAGTACTTC.

The rearrangement joins TRBV18 to TRBJ2-5; TRBD1 aligns across 9 bases. The CDR3 covers 16 residues. The V segment lost 6 bases and the J segment 5 bases; nucleotides outside the gene matches: 13. The germline V gene has CDR1 KGHSH and CDR2 LQKENI. DNA for the CDR3: TGTGCCAGCTCCCAAGTAAGGACAGGGGTGTTGGAGACCCAGTACTTC. Its protein product is CASSQVRTGVLETQYF.

This clone was detected only once. One junction end disagrees with the germline gene, perhaps due to a read error. This rearrangement joins TRBV19 to TRBJ1-5; D is undetermined. The germline CDR1 and CDR2 sequences are LNHDA and SQIVND (reference sequence). The CDR3 runs 15 residues. Here the CDR3 DNA reads TGTGCCAGTAGTATAGATATAACAGAGAATCGGCCCCAGCATTTT. It codes for CASSIDITENRPQHF.

The genes are TRBV28 and TRBJ2-3; 9 bases align to TRBD2. The CDR3 is 15 amino acids. Germline V gene sequence: CDR1 MDHEN, CDR2 SYDVKM. The ends lost 6 bases at V and 6 bases at J; junction bases unmatched: 10. This chain's CDR3 is CASRRGLAEYDTQYF. In DNA, the CDR3 is TGTGCCAGCAGGAGGGGACTAGCAGAATACGATACGCAGTATTTT.

A few counts support this clone. Other DNA sequences in this sample translate to the same CDR3. V and J are TRBV28 and TRBJ1-1, with D maybe TRBD1 (6 bases). The germline V and J ends were trimmed by 2 bases and 6 bases, with 10 bases remaining between them. This CDR3 is 13 amino acids long. Germline-derived CDR1 and CDR2 are MDHEN and SYDVKM. The CDR3 coding sequence is TGTGCCAGCAGTTTAGGACAGCCCCCTGAAGCTTTCTTT. Protein: CASSLGQPPEAFF.

This rearrangement joins TRBV19 to TRBJ2-1, with a weak D call TRBD1 (5 bases). Germline assignment: CDR1 LNHDA and CDR2 SQIVND (reference sequence). The CDR3 is 17 amino acids. Trimming cost V 3 bases and J 9 bases, with 24 bases left between them. The CDR3, as DNA: TGTGCCAGTAGTATGGGGCCGGTGGACATTCGCCGCGCTGAGCAGTTCTTC. Translated: CASSMGPVDIRRAEQFF.

CDR3 nucleotides: TGTGCCAGCAGCCCTATAGCGGGGGGACCCTACAATGAGCAGTTCTTC. Amino acids: CASSPIAGGPYNEQFF. J is TRBJ2-1 and V is TRBV27, with 10 bases lining up with TRBD2. The trim removed 6 bases at V and 2 bases at J, leaving 7 bases unmatched. CDR1 and CDR2 (germline): MNHEY, SMNVEV (reference sequence). The CDR3 loop spans 16 amino acids.

This clone was seen only a few times. The chain couples TRBV6-5 to TRBJ1-6; D not certain. Germline lookup yields CDR1 MNHEY and CDR2 SVGAGI. The CDR3 loop spans 15 amino acids. The ends were cut back, 4 bases at V and 9 bases at J, with 16 bases in the middle. In DNA, the CDR3 is TGTGCCAGCAGTTCCCGGGTCCCGGAGGGTTCACCCCTCCACTTT. It encodes CASSSRVPEGSPLHF.

A word on this clone: Germline is not matched at one junction end, which may reflect a read error. Other DNA sequences in the same sample also yield this CDR3. The chain combines TRBV7-9 with TRBJ1-1, with D maybe TRBD1 (6 bases). Germline V gives CDR1 SEHNR, CDR2 FQNEAQ (reference sequence). The CDR3 length is 15 residues. CDR3 protein: CASSSRTRGDTEAFF. In DNA form, the CDR3 reads TGTGCCAGCAGCTCCCGGACCCGGGGGGACACCGAAGCTTTCTTT.

The rearrangement uses TRBV7-6 and TRBJ1-1, with D maybe TRBD1 (5 bases). The germline gives CDR1 SGHVS, CDR2 FNYEAQ. This CDR3 has 17 residues. V lost 1 base and J 1 base, leaving 16 bases between the germline ends. The chain's CDR3 is CASSLGPLRGKNTEAFF. In nucleotides, the CDR3 is TGTGCCAGCAGCTTAGGCCCCTTGCGGGGGAAGAACACTGAAGCTTTCTTT.

This rearrangement joins TRBV29-1 to TRBJ2-7; 11 bases are a match to TRBD2. Germline trimming cut 4 bases from V and 2 bases from J; bases unmatched to any gene: 4. This CDR3 is 14 amino acids long. Germline CDR1 reads SQVTM; CDR2 reads ANQGSEA. CDR3 region: CSVGGTSGPYEQYF. In DNA form, the CDR3 reads TGCAGCGTTGGGGGGACTAGCGGACCCTACGAGCAGTACTTC.

This clone occurred a few times. The chain combines TRBV13 with TRBJ2-7, with D perhaps TRBD2 (5 bases). V lost 5 bases, J lost 2 bases, and 13 bases lay in between. Germline loops: CDR1 PRHDT, CDR2 FYEKMQ (reference sequence). The length of the CDR3 is 14 residues. CDR3 sequence: CASSLRADTYEQYF. The CDR3 DNA follows: TGTGCCAGCAGCCTTCGAGCGGATACCTACGAGCAGTACTTC.

The chain joins TRBV27 to TRBJ2-3; TRBD1 might be the D (6 bases). Between the trimmed V and J ends, which lost 3 bases and 3 bases, there was a span of 13 bases. The CDR3 consists of 15 residues. CDR1 and CDR2 (germline): MNHEY, SMNVEV (reference sequence). The DNA for the CDR3 is TGTGCCAGCAGTTTCAGCGGCAGGGGAACAGATACGCAGTATTTT. Translating it yields CASSFSGRGTDTQYF.

The V call is TRBV9, the J call TRBJ2-1; D possibly corresponds to TRBD1 (6 bases). The V and J ends lost 0 bases and 4 bases respectively, with 11 bases between them. The CDR3 is made up of 15 amino acids. Germline CDR1 and CDR2: SGDLS and YYNGEE. In DNA, the CDR3 is TGTGCCAGCAGCGTAGCACAGGGCCAGTACAATGAGCAGTTCTTC. Its translation: CASSVAQGQYNEQFF. The variable domain in full, completed from reference TRBV9 and TRBJ2-1, reads DSGVTQTPKHLITATGQRVTLRCSPRSGDLSVYWYQQSLDQGLQFLIQYYNGEERAKGNILERFSAQQFPDLHSELNLSSLELGDSALYFCASSVAQGQYNEQFFGPGTRLTVL.

The chain employs TRBV2 and TRBJ2-7, with D maybe TRBD1 (6 bases). Germline CDR1 SNHLY, CDR2 FYNNEI. Trimming removed 6 bases at V and 3 bases at J, with 12 bases between. The CDR3 covers 13 residues. The CDR3 loop reads CASRQGRDYEQYF. CDR3 in DNA: TGTGCCAGCAGACAGGGTCGGGACTACGAGCAGTACTTC. The full variable domain, its missing parts supplied by reference TRBV2 and TRBJ2-7, is EPEVTQTPSHQVTQMGQEVILRCVPISNHLYFYWYRQILGQKVEFLVSFYNNEISEKSEIFDDQFSVERPDGSNFTLKIRSTKLEDSAMYFCASRQGRDYEQYFGPGTRLTVT.

This chain joins TRBV27 and TRBJ1-2; 7 bases are a match to TRBD1. Per the germline V gene, CDR1 is MNHEY and CDR2 is SMNVEV (reference sequence). Trimming at V came to 4 bases and at J to 9 bases, leaving 8 bases not matched to a gene. This CDR3 region has 13 residues. Here the CDR3 reads CASSSSTGLSYTF. In nucleotides, the CDR3 is TGTGCCAGCAGTTCCTCGACAGGGCTAAGCTACACCTTC.

The rearrangement uses TRBV6-5 and TRBJ1-1, with TRBD1 as a possible D gene (5 bases). This CDR3 has 15 amino acids. V dropped 6 bases and J dropped 3 bases, with 17 bases sitting between them. Per germline, CDR1 MNHEY and CDR2 SVGAGI. CDR3 bases: TGTGCCAGCAGACCCGTGGGGCAGCCCTACACTGAAGCTTTCTTT. Protein: CASRPVGQPYTEAFF.

The gene calls are TRBV27 and TRBJ1-5; possibly TRBD1 for D (5 bases). V was trimmed by 5 bases and J by 5 bases, leaving 10 bases between them. Germline CDR1 is MNHEY and CDR2 is SMNVEV (reference sequence). This CDR3 region has 13 residues. DNA for the CDR3: TGTGCCAGCAGTGCAGGGCTGGATCAGCCCCAGCATTTT. This translates into CASSAGLDQPQHF.

The genes are TRBV6-1 and TRBJ1-3, with TRBD1 as a possible D gene (6 bases). V lost 3 bases and J 4 bases, leaving 10 bases between the germline ends. The CDR3 is 14 amino acids. Germline V gene data show CDR1 as MNHNS and CDR2 as SASEGT. The CDR3 reads CASSEMGQGNTIYF. CDR3 in DNA: TGTGCCAGCAGTGAGATGGGACAAGGAAACACCATATATTTT.

There are a few counts of this clone. The chain carries TRBV10-3 and TRBJ2-5, with TRBD2 matching over 8 bases. Germline values: CDR1 ENHRY, CDR2 SYGVKD. The length of the CDR3 is 14 residues. V lost 6 bases and J lost 2; bases outside the gene matches: 5. The CDR3 protein is CAIRGGGTQETQYF. DNA for the CDR3: TGTGCCATCAGAGGCGGGGGGACTCAAGAGACCCAGTACTTC.

This chain links TRBV30 with TRBJ1-5, with D tentatively TRBD1 (6 bases). Germline V gives CDR1 GTSNPN, CDR2 SVGIG (reference sequence). This CDR3 is built from 13 residues. The V end lost 6 bases, the J end lost 6 bases, and 15 bases lay between the germline ends. The chain's CDR3 is CACQKEQGQPQHF. The CDR3 region has the DNA TGTGCCTGCCAAAAAGAACAGGGTCAGCCCCAGCATTTT.

The chain employs TRBV20-1 and TRBJ1-4; no reliable D call. The CDR3 is made up of 10 amino acids. Trimming pared 0 bases from V and 14 bases from J, leaving 7 bases between. Germline CDR1 is DFQATT and CDR2 is SNEGSKA (reference sequence). DNA of the CDR3: TGCAGTGCTAGAGAGGGCGAGCTGTTTTTT. This codes for CSAREGELFF.